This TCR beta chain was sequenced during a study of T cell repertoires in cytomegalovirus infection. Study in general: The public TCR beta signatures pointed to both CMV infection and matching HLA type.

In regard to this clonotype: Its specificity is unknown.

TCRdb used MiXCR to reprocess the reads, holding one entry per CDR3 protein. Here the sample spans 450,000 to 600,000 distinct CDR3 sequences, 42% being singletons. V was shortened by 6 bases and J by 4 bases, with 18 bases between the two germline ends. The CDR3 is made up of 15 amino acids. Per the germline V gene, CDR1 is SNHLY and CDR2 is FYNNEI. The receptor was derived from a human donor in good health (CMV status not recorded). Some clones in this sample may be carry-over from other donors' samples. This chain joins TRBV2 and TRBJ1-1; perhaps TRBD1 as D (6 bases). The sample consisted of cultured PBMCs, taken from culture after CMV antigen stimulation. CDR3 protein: CASSPHPTGRTEAFF. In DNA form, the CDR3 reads TGTGCCAGCAGCCCTCACCCTACAGGGCGCACTGAAGCTTTCTTT.